This TCR beta chain was captured by sequencing in a study of T cell changes during pregnancy in multiple sclerosis. The table came from immunoSEQ multiplex PCR; TCRdb's copy has only in-frame clones and leaves some out. The sample includes 30,000 to 40,000 clones, 90% seen only once; the top ten take about 0.51%. This clone was recorded a few times. The CDR3 sequence is 14 residues long. Germline V lookup: CDR1 MNHNY, CDR2 SVGAGI (reference sequence). V was pared by 6 bases and J by 7 bases, with 11 bases of the junction left unmatched. The source is a female donor with multiple sclerosis, enrolled in a pregnancy study. The rearrangement joins TRBV6-6 to TRBJ2-7, with TRBD1 identical over 8 bases. Specimen: CD4+ T cells from peripheral blood mononuclear cells, collected in the second trimester of pregnancy. DNA of the CDR3: TGTGCCAGCAGCCGTAACAGGGGGAATGGGGAGCAGTACTTC. Translated, it gives CASSRNRGNGEQYF.